The 18 T cell receptor beta chains presented below share a single source sample, sequenced in a study of blood T cell repertoires in COVID-19. TCRdb's copy holds only in-frame clones and misses some; the assay was immunoSEQ multiplex PCR. This table has about 190,000 clones, around 89% appearing once. The sample was peripheral blood. These receptors all stem from a man aged 50 to 59 with acute or convalescent COVID-19.

This chain uses TRBV7-2 with TRBJ1-2; D gene unclear. The CDR3 has 13 residues. Between the trimmed V and J ends, which lost 2 bases and 3 bases, there was a span of 7 bases. The germline V gene has CDR1 SGHTA and CDR2 FQGNSA. The CDR3 DNA is TGTGCCAGCAGCTTACAGATTTACTATGGCTACACCTTC. This translates into CASSLQIYYGYTF.

CDR3 amino acids: CATRQGLRGNEQYF. DNA for the CDR3: TGTGCCACCAGACAGGGGCTCCGGGGGAACGAGCAGTACTTC. The chain has TRBV6-5 and TRBJ2-7; TRBD1 agrees at 8 bases. CDR3 length: 14 residues. The V gene end was trimmed by 10 bases and the J gene end by 5 bases; junction bases not matched to a gene: 13. CDR1 is MNHEY, CDR2 SVGAGI, per germline.

This chain joins TRBV9 and TRBJ2-7, with 14 positions matching TRBD2. Germline CDR1 is SGDLS and CDR2 is YYNGEE. The CDR3 length is 18 residues. The V gene end was trimmed by 0 bases and the J gene end by 3 bases; junction bases not matched to a gene: 8. Here the CDR3 reads CASSVGGTSGSFSYEQYF. CDR3 bases: TGTGCCAGCAGCGTAGGGGGGACTAGCGGGAGTTTCAGCTACGAGCAGTACTTC.

The V gene is TRBV28, the J gene TRBJ2-7; 14 bases fit TRBD2. Germline values: CDR1 MDHEN, CDR2 SYDVKM. V shed 10 bases, J shed 2 bases, and the junction held 13 bases outside the gene matches. The CDR3 has 17 amino acids. CDR3 residues: CATVSGLAGVSPYEQYF. CDR3 DNA: TGTGCCACCGTCTCGGGACTAGCGGGAGTGAGTCCCTACGAGCAGTACTTC.

The chain employs TRBV5-1 and TRBJ1-4, with TRBD1 identical over 7 bases. V was pared by 3 bases and J by 5 bases, with 4 bases of the junction left unmatched. This CDR3 spans 14 amino acids. Per germline, CDR1 SGHRS and CDR2 YFSETQ. The chain's CDR3 is CASSSGQENEKLFF. For the CDR3, the DNA is TGCGCCAGCAGCTCCGGACAGGAGAATGAAAAACTGTTTTTT.

The chain employs TRBV19 and TRBJ2-1, with D possibly TRBD2 on 6 matching bases. Trimming pared 3 bases from V and 2 bases from J, leaving 11 bases between. The CDR3 totals 15 residues. The germline CDR1 and CDR2 sequences are LNHDA and SQIVND (reference sequence). The CDR3: CASSIGGGAYNEQFF. Written as DNA, the CDR3 is TGTGCCAGTAGTATCGGGGGAGGAGCCTACAATGAGCAGTTCTTC.

The chain employs TRBV6-2 or TRBV6-3 and TRBJ2-1; 13 bases agree with TRBD2. The CDR3 consists of 13 residues. Germline assignment: CDR1 MNHEY and CDR2 SVGEGT. V dropped 4 bases and J dropped 13; count of bases not matched to a gene: 4. The CDR3 here is CASSSTSGGAQFF. CDR3 sequence (DNA): TGTGCCAGCAGTTCCACTAGCGGGGGGGCCCAGTTCTTC.

The rearrangement links TRBV5-1 to TRBJ2-4; 7 positions agree with TRBD1. The CDR3 covers 16 residues. Trimming took 3 bases from V and 0 from J; bases not matched to a gene: 6. Germline V CDR1 and CDR2: SGHRS, YFSETQ. CDR3 loop: CASSSTGSLAKNIQYF. In DNA form, the CDR3 reads TGCGCCAGCAGCTCGACAGGGTCCCTAGCCAAAAACATTCAGTACTTC.

V gene TRBV9 combines with J gene TRBJ2-3, with D hard to call. Germline-derived CDR1 and CDR2 are SGDLS and YYNGEE. Deletions cut 0 bases from V and 2 bases from J, with 13 bases between. The CDR3 spans 16 residues. CDR3 loop: CASSVGSVMLTDTQYF. For the CDR3, the DNA is TGTGCCAGCAGCGTAGGCTCAGTTATGCTCACAGATACGCAGTATTTT. Combining the CDR3 with reference TRBV9 and TRBJ2-3 gives the whole variable domain DSGVTQTPKHLITATGQRVTLRCSPRSGDLSVYWYQQSLDQGLQFLIQYYNGEERAKGNILERFSAQQFPDLHSELNLSSLELGDSALYFCASSVGSVMLTDTQYFGPGTRLTVL.

The chain has TRBV7-9 and TRBJ1-6, with D unclear. Germline V lookup: CDR1 SEHNR, CDR2 FQNEAQ (reference sequence). The CDR3 loop spans 17 amino acids. V lost 1 base and J lost 9, with 19 bases in between. CDR3: CASSLVLGPGAGSPLHF. The CDR3 nucleotides read TGTGCCAGCAGCTTAGTCTTAGGGCCGGGCGCGGGTTCACCCCTCCACTTT. Looking up the rest from reference TRBV7-9 and TRBJ1-6 gives the full variable domain: DTGVSQNPRHKITKRGQNVTFRCDPISEHNRLYWYRQTLGQGPEFLTYFQNEAQLEKSRLLSDRFSAERPKGSFSTLEIQRTEQGDSAMYLCASSLVLGPGAGSPLHFGNGTRLTVT.

The chain recombines TRBV6-6 with TRBJ1-2; D might be TRBD1 (5 bases). The CDR3 has 15 residues. V gave up 2 bases and J gave up 4 bases, with 14 bases separating them. Germline values: CDR1 MNHNY, CDR2 SVGAGI (reference sequence). For the CDR3, the DNA is TGTGCCAGCAGTTACGATTCCCAGGGAACCTATGGCTACACCTTC. Translation: CASSYDSQGTYGYTF.

This clone has only a few counts. This sequence joins TRBV19 and TRBJ2-3; the match to TRBD2 covers 12 bases. The CDR3 is 19 amino acids. Trimming at V came to 5 bases and at J to 2 bases, leaving 14 bases not matched to a gene. Germline V CDR1 and CDR2: LNHDA, SQIVND (reference sequence). The CDR3 DNA is TGTGCCAGTAGTCCGACTAGCGGGAGAGGGTCGGGCATCACAGATACGCAGTATTTT. Amino acid sequence: CASSPTSGRGSGITDTQYF.

The chain recombines TRBV5-6 with TRBJ1-2, with 7 bases aligning to TRBD1. In germline, CDR1 is SGHDT, CDR2 YYEEEE. The length of the CDR3 is 14 residues. Losses at the gene ends were 4 bases for V and 2 bases for J; bases not matched to a gene: 5. Written as DNA, the CDR3 is TGTGCCAGCAGCCCCAGGGGGAGGAACTATGGCTACACCTTC. It translates to CASSPRGRNYGYTF.

The rearrangement uses TRBV5-4 and TRBJ2-5, with 9 bases lining up with TRBD1. Per germline, CDR1 SGHNT and CDR2 YYREEE (reference sequence). This CDR3 region has 14 residues. V lost 4 bases to trimming and J lost 5 bases; unmatched junction nucleotides: 6. CDR3 nucleotides: TGTGCCAGCAGCCACGAGGGACAGGGTGAGACCCAGTACTTC. This encodes CASSHEGQGETQYF.

The V gene is TRBV9, the J gene TRBJ1-4; possible D gene TRBD1, 5 bases. Germline-derived CDR1 and CDR2 are SGDLS and YYNGEE. Trimming left V 4 bases short and J 4 bases short, with 11 bases between. This CDR3 spans 14 amino acids. This CDR3 is CASSPQGINEKLFF. The CDR3 nucleotides read TGTGCCAGCAGCCCCCAGGGCATTAATGAAAAACTGTTTTTT. Complete variable domain (other parts from reference TRBV9 and TRBJ1-4): DSGVTQTPKHLITATGQRVTLRCSPRSGDLSVYWYQQSLDQGLQFLIQYYNGEERAKGNILERFSAQQFPDLHSELNLSSLELGDSALYFCASSPQGINEKLFFGSGTQLSVL.

This chain links TRBV7-9 with TRBJ2-2; TRBD1 agrees at 7 bases. With 5 bases clipped from V and 8 bases from J, the junction kept 11 bases outside the gene matches. The germline V gene encodes CDR1 SEHNR and CDR2 FQNEAQ (reference sequence). The CDR3 totals 15 residues. CDR3 sequence (DNA): TGTGCCAGCAGCCCCCCGGACAGGCCTATTGGGGAGCTGTTTTTT. Protein: CASSPPDRPIGELFF.

The chain joins TRBV28 to TRBJ1-3; D not certain. This CDR3 comprises 14 residues. V lost 2 bases and J lost 0, with 5 bases in between. Germline CDR1 is MDHEN and CDR2 is SYDVKM. The CDR3 region is CASSLAGSGNTIYF. CDR3 DNA: TGTGCCAGCAGTTTAGCCGGCTCTGGAAACACCATATATTTT.

V usage is TRBV5-1 and J usage is TRBJ2-3; a possible D gene is TRBD1 (5 bases). The CDR3 sequence is 14 residues long. Trimming pared 2 bases from V and 2 bases from J, leaving 9 bases between. The germline gives CDR1 SGHRS, CDR2 YFSETQ. Written as DNA, the CDR3 is TGCGCCAGCAGCTTCCCAGGGCCCACAGATACGCAGTATTTT. Amino acid sequence: CASSFPGPTDTQYF.